A single sample gave rise to the 12 T cell receptor beta chains below, sequenced in a study of monozygotic twins with inflammatory bowel disease. With the 5' RACE reads reprocessed, TCRdb shows one record per CDR3 protein and no DNA. The sample data list 350,000 to 400,000 distinct CDR3 sequences. The sequencing input was blood. The receptor set was obtained from a human donor with ulcerative colitis or Crohn's disease, or a healthy co-twin of an affected twin (not recorded which).

This chain links TRBV4-1 with TRBJ2-7; TCRdb's assignment of TRBD1 cannot be checked, as there is no DNA. The germline V gene encodes CDR1 MGHRA and CDR2 YSYEKL. The CDR3 extends over 13 amino acids. This CDR3 reads CASSATGDYEQYF.

The chain has TRBV7-3 and TRBJ2-2; TCRdb proposes TRBD1, but this gene call is untestable without DNA. The V gene's germline CDR1 is SGHTA and CDR2 FQGTGA. The CDR3 is 16 residues long. CDR3 sequence reads: CASSLSQGRSTGELFF.

The chain links TRBV15 to TRBJ1-2; TCRdb's D gene call, TRBD1, goes unchecked for lack of DNA. This CDR3 has 15 residues. The V gene's germline CDR1 is LNHNV and CDR2 YYDKDF (reference sequence). The CDR3 loop reads CATSRAEGMSDGYTF.

This sequence joins TRBV28 and TRBJ2-7. The germline V gene has CDR1 MDHEN and CDR2 SYDVKM. The CDR3 length is 14 residues. The CDR3 sequence: CASRAVDHNYEQYF.

The genes are TRBV6-1 and TRBJ1-5; TCRdb proposes TRBD1, but this gene call is untestable without DNA. This CDR3 region has 15 residues. The germline gives CDR1 MNHNS, CDR2 SASEGT. The CDR3 spells CASRTGTSADQPQHF.

V is TRBV25-1 and J is TRBJ2-6; TCRdb proposes TRBD1, but this gene call is untestable without DNA. The CDR3 extends over 15 amino acids. Germline CDR1 is MGHDK and CDR2 is SYGVNS. CDR3 region: CASSESGAGANVLTF.

This chain joins TRBV15 and TRBJ2-2; there is no DNA to check the TCRdb D call of TRBD1. Germline V gives CDR1 LNHNV, CDR2 YYDKDF (reference sequence). This CDR3 comprises 19 residues. CDR3 amino acids: CATRPPGQGPAIDTGELFF. The entire variable domain, with the rest obtained from reference TRBV15 and TRBJ2-2, is as follows: DAMVIQNPRYQVTQFGKPVTLSCSQTLNHNVMYWYQQKSSQAPKLLFHYYDKDFNNEADTPDNFQSRRPNTSFCFLDIRSPGLGDTAMYLCATRPPGQGPAIDTGELFFGEGSRLTVL.

This sequence joins TRBV7-2 and TRBJ1-5; TCRdb outputs TRBD1, but without DNA this stays unchecked. The germline gives CDR1 SGHTA, CDR2 FQGNSA. The CDR3 spans 16 residues. The chain's CDR3 is CASSLRGGTGGQPQHF.

The rearrangement links TRBV12-3 or TRBV12-4 to TRBJ2-1; TCRdb designates TRBD1, a call that cannot be tested without DNA. This CDR3 has 13 amino acids. The CDR3 sequence: CASSLLGRDEQFF.

The chain has TRBV20-1 and TRBJ1-5; the TRBD1 assignment by TCRdb is unverifiable without DNA. Germline values: CDR1 DFQATT, CDR2 SNEGSKA (reference sequence). The length of the CDR3 is 15 residues. The CDR3: CSASKGQGIYQPQHF.

The rearrangement links TRBV7-6 to TRBJ1-1. The germline V gene has CDR1 SGHVS and CDR2 FNYEAQ. This CDR3 has 12 residues. Here the CDR3 reads CASSLDSSEAFF. Variable domain in full (rest from reference TRBV7-6 and TRBJ1-1): GAGVSQSPRYKVTKRGQDVALRCDPISGHVSLYWYRQALGQGPEFLTYFNYEAQQDKSGLPNDRFSAERPEGSISTLTIQRTEQRDSAMYRCASSLDSSEAFFGQGTRLTVV.

The chain has TRBV6-1 and TRBJ1-1. Germline CDR1 reads MNHNS; CDR2 reads SASEGT. There are 14 residues in the CDR3. The CDR3 is CASSEPTVITEAFF.